This entry lists 19 T cell receptor beta chains sequenced from one sample in a study of blood T cell repertoires in COVID-19. Clones were read by immunoSEQ multiplex PCR, and TCRdb kept only the in-frame ones, dropping some. The profile covers some 240,000 clones, with approximately 83% appearing a single time and roughly 9.6% taken by the ten largest. The sample taken for sequencing was peripheral blood. The receptors derive from a woman at least 80 years old with acute or convalescent COVID-19.

V is TRBV7-3 and J is TRBJ2-2; D not resolved. Trimming removed 5 bases at V and 4 bases at J, with 8 bases between. In germline, CDR1 is SGHTA, CDR2 FQGTGA. The CDR3 consists of 13 residues. The DNA of the CDR3 is TGTGCCAGCAGCCTCCAGGCCACCGGGGAGCTGTTTTTT. Encoded protein: CASSLQATGELFF.

The chain is built from TRBV28 and TRBJ1-4, with 9 bases matching TRBD1. The CDR3 covers 15 residues. The V and J ends lost 5 bases and 7 bases, in that order; junction bases with no gene match: 8. CDR1 MDHEN and CDR2 SYDVKM come from the germline V gene. CDR3 sequence reads: CASSPTGQGREKLFF. The CDR3, as DNA: TGTGCCAGCAGTCCCACGGGACAGGGCCGTGAAAAACTGTTTTTT.

The gene calls are TRBV27 and TRBJ1-5; perhaps TRBD1 as D (5 bases). CDR3 size: 13 residues. Germline V gene data show CDR1 as MNHEY and CDR2 as SMNVEV (reference sequence). V was shortened by 3 bases and J by 7 bases, with 10 bases between the two germline ends. The CDR3 loop reads CASSFMTDQPQHF. The CDR3 DNA follows: TGTGCCAGCAGTTTTATGACAGACCAGCCCCAGCATTTT.

The chain has TRBV5-4 and TRBJ2-5; unclear D gene. The CDR3 totals 17 residues. The germline CDR1 and CDR2 sequences are SGHNT and YYREEE (reference sequence). V was cut by 0 bases and J by 1 base, with 16 bases left in between. The CDR3 loop reads CASSLVAPLGPQETQYF. CDR3 bases: TGTGCCAGCAGCTTGGTGGCCCCCTTGGGCCCCCAAGAGACCCAGTACTTC. Combining the CDR3 with reference TRBV5-4 and TRBJ2-5 gives the whole variable domain ETGVTQSPTHLIKTRGQQVTLRCSSQSGHNTVSWYQQALGQGPQFIFQYYREEENGRGNFPPRFSGLQFPNYSSELNVNALELDDSALYLCASSLVAPLGPQETQYFGPGTRLLVL.

The genes are TRBV5-8 and TRBJ2-3; D may be TRBD2 (5 bases). Trimming left V 8 bases short and J 2 bases short, with 12 bases between. The V gene's germline CDR1 is SGHTS and CDR2 YDEGEE. This CDR3 is 13 amino acids long. The CDR3 DNA reads TGTGCCAGTAGGCGGCGGGTCACAGATACGCAGTATTTT. Protein product: CASRRRVTDTQYF. Variable domain in full (rest from reference TRBV5-8 and TRBJ2-3): EAGVTQSPTHLIKTRGQQATLRCSPISGHTSVYWYQQALGLGLQFLLWYDEGEERNRGNFPPRFSGRQFPNYSSELNVNALELEDSALYLCASRRRVTDTQYFGPGTRLTVL.

The chain carries TRBV5-5 and TRBJ2-2; a possible D gene is TRBD2 (6 bases). V shed 7 bases and J shed 4 bases, with 14 bases lying between them. The length of the CDR3 is 14 residues. Germline V gene data show CDR1 as SGHKS and CDR2 as YYEKEE (reference sequence). In nucleotides, the CDR3 is TGTGCCAGCTCCCCGCGGGGTGGCACCGGGGAGCTGTTTTTT. Translated, it gives CASSPRGGTGELFF.

Comment on this clone: The sample contains more than one DNA sequence encoding this CDR3. The rearrangement joins TRBV18 to TRBJ1-5; 7 nucleotides agree with TRBD1. CDR3 length equals 13 residues. Germline V gene lookup returns CDR1 KGHSH and CDR2 LQKENI. V shed 6 bases and J 4 bases; nucleotides not matched to a gene: 3. CDR3 residues: CASSTDRNQPQHF. CDR3 DNA sequence: TGTGCCAGCTCGACGGACAGGAATCAGCCCCAGCATTTT.

CDR3 protein: CASRASGGARDTQYF. CDR3 nucleotides: TGTGCCAGCAGAGCTAGCGGGGGGGCTAGGGATACGCAGTATTTT. The rearrangement links TRBV6-5 to TRBJ2-3; TRBD2 matches 12 bases. V was pared by 6 bases and J by 6 bases, with 7 bases of the junction left unmatched. There are 15 residues in the CDR3. In germline, CDR1 is MNHEY, CDR2 SVGAGI.

This clone was seen a single time. This rearrangement joins TRBV2 to TRBJ2-2; tentatively, D is TRBD2 (5 bases). Trimming removed 6 bases from V and 4 bases from J, with 18 bases in between. The CDR3 is 16 residues long. Germline V CDR1 and CDR2: SNHLY, FYNNEI. The CDR3 is CASSSGYQVTTGELFF. The CDR3, as DNA: TGTGCCAGCAGCTCGGGGTATCAGGTGACCACCGGGGAGCTGTTTTTT.

In its sample, this clone was seen a few times. The chain joins TRBV3-1 (or the pseudogene TRBV3-2) to TRBJ2-5, with D possibly matching TRBD1 (6 bases). In germline, CDR1 is LGHDT, CDR2 YNNKEL (reference sequence). V gave up 1 base and J gave up 4 bases, with 10 bases separating them. The CDR3 extends over 14 amino acids. The CDR3 nucleotides are TGTGCCAGCAGCCAAGGGGGGCCCCCAGAGACCCAGTACTTC. Residues: CASSQGGPPETQYF.

This clone was observed a single time. This chain connects TRBV6-6 to TRBJ1-3, with D possibly TRBD1 on 5 matching bases. V gave up 5 bases and J gave up 3 bases, with 14 bases separating them. There are 15 residues in the CDR3. CDR1 is MNHNY and CDR2 is SVGAGI in the germline V gene (reference sequence). The CDR3, as DNA: TGTGCCAGCAGTCCATCCGGGGGGGGTGGAAACACCATATATTTT. Encoded protein: CASSPSGGGGNTIYF.

The chain carries TRBV25-1 and TRBJ1-2; D unresolved. There are 14 residues in the CDR3. Germline V gives CDR1 MGHDK, CDR2 SYGVNS. V was clipped by 7 bases and J by 7 bases, with 19 bases between them. As DNA, the CDR3 is TGTGCCAGCACCCAGGACGGCGGCCGGGGTGGCTACACCTTC. This gives the protein CASTQDGGRGGYTF.

This chain joins TRBV28 and TRBJ2-7; 8 bases fit TRBD2. With 5 bases clipped from V and 6 bases from J, the junction kept 15 bases outside the gene matches. The CDR3 is 16 amino acids. The germline V gene encodes CDR1 MDHEN and CDR2 SYDVKM. In nucleotides, the CDR3 is TGTGCCAGCAGTCGCAACCCCGGGACGGGGGGGGGCGAGCAGTACTTC. Translation gives CASSRNPGTGGGEQYF.

The V gene is TRBV7-9, the J gene TRBJ1-2, with 7 bases identical to TRBD1. Trimming took 1 base from V and 0 from J; bases not matched to a gene: 2. The CDR3 extends over 15 amino acids. Germline CDR1 is SEHNR and CDR2 is FQNEAQ (reference sequence). The CDR3 loop reads CASSLGDSTNYGYTF. In DNA form, the CDR3 reads TGTGCCAGCAGCTTAGGGGACAGTACTAACTATGGCTACACCTTC.

This rearrangement joins TRBV7-2 to TRBJ1-2; 11 bases agree with TRBD1. CDR1 and CDR2 (germline): SGHTA, FQGNSA. The junction had 5 bases not matched to a gene; V was cut back by 5 bases and J by 3 bases. CDR3 length: 15 amino acids. The CDR3 sequence: CASSPGTGGHYGYTF. CDR3 bases: TGTGCCAGCAGCCCCGGGACAGGGGGTCACTATGGCTACACCTTC. The full variable domain, completed using reference TRBV7-2 and TRBJ1-2, is GAGVSQSPSNKVTEKGKDVELRCDPISGHTALYWYRQSLGQGLEFLIYFQGNSAPDKSGLPSDRFSAERTGGSVSTLTIQRTQQEDSAVYLCASSPGTGGHYGYTFGSGTRLTVV.

The genes are TRBV5-1 and TRBJ1-6; D is unclear. Trimming removed 3 bases from V and 5 bases from J, with 12 bases in between. Germline V gene data show CDR1 as SGHRS and CDR2 as YFSETQ. The CDR3 sequence is 15 residues long. CDR3 sequence reads: CASSSVVGDNSPLHF. CDR3 DNA sequence: TGCGCCAGCAGCTCCGTTGTAGGAGATAATTCACCCCTCCACTTT.

Concerning this clone: Compared with germline, one end of the junction differs, possibly owing to a read error. As DNA, the CDR3 is TGTGCTAGTGGTTCTAGCGGGGGTTCCGCCACCTTT. Residues: CASGSSGGSATF. The J gene is TRBJ2-3, the V gene TRBV12-5; TRBD2 matches 10 bases. CDR3 length equals 12 residues. The germline V gene has CDR1 LGHNT and CDR2 FRNRAP.

This chain connects TRBV20-1 to TRBJ1-1, with 9 bases aligning to TRBD1. Germline lookup yields CDR1 DFQATT and CDR2 SNEGSKA (reference sequence). This CDR3 contains 14 residues. Germline trimming cut 3 bases from V and 4 bases from J; bases unmatched to any gene: 6. CDR3 sequence: CSASHRGRGTEAFF. The CDR3 nucleotides read TGCAGTGCTAGTCACAGGGGGCGAGGCACTGAAGCTTTCTTT.

In its sample, this clone was seen once. The rearrangement joins TRBV28 to TRBJ1-6, with TRBD1 matching over 7 bases. There are 15 residues in the CDR3. The germline V gene has CDR1 MDHEN and CDR2 SYDVKM. V dropped 5 bases and J dropped 7; count of bases not matched to a gene: 8. The CDR3 spells CASSTPTGVNSPLHF. CDR3 nucleotide sequence: TGTGCCAGCAGTACCCCCACAGGGGTAAATTCACCCCTCCACTTT.